This T cell receptor beta chain emerged from a study of Graves' ophthalmopathy and Graves' hyperthyroidism. Scientists amplified the TCR beta CDR3 regions from RNA transcripts. Amplification began with first-round RT-PCR using HTBI primers, then second-round multiplex PCR was performed. TCRdb reanalysed the multiplex PCR reads using MiXCR and keeps one entry per CDR3 protein. The sample yields 500,000 to 700,000 distinct CDR3 sequences, 39% seen once. The V end lost 6 bases, the J end lost 5 bases, and 11 bases lay between the germline ends. CDR3 length: 12 amino acids. Looked up from germline, CDR1 is DFQATT and CDR2 is SNEGSKA (reference sequence). A note on this clonotype: The antigen remains undetermined. Given a much more abundant clone one base away, this may be a read error.

Overall study findings and caveats: Ophthalmopathy versus stable hyperthyroidism: 13-signature model gave less than 90% sensitivity, just under 82% specificity. Sensitivity reached roughly 71% and specificity approximately 72% when the model predicted ophthalmopathy progression.

The sequence came from an adult man with Graves' hyperthyroidism. The chain couples TRBV20-1 to TRBJ1-5, with D possibly TRBD1 on 5 matching bases. The material sequenced was peripheral blood or thyroid tissue (not recorded which). The CDR3 spells CSAWDWDQPQHF. As DNA, the CDR3 is TGCAGTGCCTGGGACTGGGATCAGCCCCAGCATTTT.